The clone carrying this TCR beta chain was counted a few times. The antigen is undetermined. The CDR3 end lies 3 residues beyond the end of the read and is filled in from the germline J gene. Some clones are missing from TCRdb's copy, which holds only in-frame ones; the method was immunoSEQ multiplex PCR. This repertoire holds around 15,000 clones, and none appear only once. These data come from a study of T cell clonality in common variable immunodeficiency. This CDR3 contains 14 residues. Trimming took off 7 bases at V and 3 bases at J, with 13 bases between the two ends. CDR1 and CDR2 (germline): SNHLY, FYNNEI. Both groups were predominantly of Caucasian heritage. General study findings and limits: Reportedly, TCR beta sequences from common variable immunodeficiency showed fewer deletions and N-nucleotide insertions.

This receptor was taken from a human donor with common variable immunodeficiency. Material for sequencing was peripheral blood mononuclear cells. V and J are TRBV2 and TRBJ1-5; tentatively, D is TRBD1 (6 bases). Partial CDR3 DNA: TGTGCCAGCAAGGACAGAAGCGCCAATCAGCCC. This codes for CASKDRSANQP. The complete CDR3 protein is CASKDRSANQPQHF.